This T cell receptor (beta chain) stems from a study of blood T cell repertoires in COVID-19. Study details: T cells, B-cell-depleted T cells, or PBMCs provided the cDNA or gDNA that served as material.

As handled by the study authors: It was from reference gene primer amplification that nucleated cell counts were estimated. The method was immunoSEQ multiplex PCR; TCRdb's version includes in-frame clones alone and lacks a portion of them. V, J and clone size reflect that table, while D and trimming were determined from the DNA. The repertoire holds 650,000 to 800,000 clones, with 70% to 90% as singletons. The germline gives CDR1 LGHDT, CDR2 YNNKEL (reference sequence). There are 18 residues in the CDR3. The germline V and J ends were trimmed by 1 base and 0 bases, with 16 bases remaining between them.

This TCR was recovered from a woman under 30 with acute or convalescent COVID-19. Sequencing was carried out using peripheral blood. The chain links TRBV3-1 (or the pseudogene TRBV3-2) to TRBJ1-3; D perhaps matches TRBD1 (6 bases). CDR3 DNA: TGTGCCAGCAGCCAAGGATTGGGACACTCCGGCTCTGGAAACACCATATATTTT. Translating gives CASSQGLGHSGSGNTIYF.